Here is one T cell receptor (beta chain) with its context. The record originates from a study of control samples from healthy donors and cancer patients. Repertoires were generated with immunoSEQ multiplex PCR, while TCRdb's copy carries only in-frame clones and drops some. The data hold over 150,000 clones, with over 90% observed a single time. This TCR was recovered from a woman aged 25 to 39 in good health. Sequenced sample: blood.

The CDR3 coding sequence is TGTGCCAGCGCCAGAGGGGGCTACTCCTACAATGAGCAGTTCTTC. It yields the protein CASARGGYSYNEQFF. J is TRBJ2-1 and V is TRBV6-5; 7 bases fit TRBD1. Germline V gives CDR1 MNHEY, CDR2 SVGAGI. This CDR3 has 15 amino acids. Losses at the gene ends were 8 bases for V and 0 bases for J; bases not matched to a gene: 7.